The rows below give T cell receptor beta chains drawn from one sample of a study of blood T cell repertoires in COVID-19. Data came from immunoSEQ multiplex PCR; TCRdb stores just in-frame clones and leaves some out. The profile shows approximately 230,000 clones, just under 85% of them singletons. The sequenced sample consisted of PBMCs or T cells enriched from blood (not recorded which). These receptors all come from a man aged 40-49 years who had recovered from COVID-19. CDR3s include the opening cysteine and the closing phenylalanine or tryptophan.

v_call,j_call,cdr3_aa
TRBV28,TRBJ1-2,CASSLGDYGYTF
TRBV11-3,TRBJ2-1,CASSPRIGSGEYNEQFF
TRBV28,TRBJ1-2,CASRGYGNGYTF
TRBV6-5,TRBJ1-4,CASSYGGTGVEKLFF
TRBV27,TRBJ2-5,CASSQGTAQYF
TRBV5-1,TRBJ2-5,CASSLGVQETQYF
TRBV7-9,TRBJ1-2,CASSFPPGQGASDGYTF
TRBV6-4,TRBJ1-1,CASSLDRNTEAFF
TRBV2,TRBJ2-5,CASREQAQYF
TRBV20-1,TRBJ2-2,CSASGGGRGTGELFF
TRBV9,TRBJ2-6,CASSVAGAGANVLTF
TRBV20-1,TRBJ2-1,CSAVGTSRMFF
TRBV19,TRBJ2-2,CASSIDRAGGPGELFF
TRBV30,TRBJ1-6,CAWTSDTDNSPLHF
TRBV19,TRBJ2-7,CASSILAGPYEQYF
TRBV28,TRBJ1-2,CASMTGDLFSSGYTF
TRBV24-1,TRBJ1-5,CATSAINQPQHF
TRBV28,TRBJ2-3,CASSPGQNTQYF
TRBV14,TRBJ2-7,CASSDLLAGGGEQYF